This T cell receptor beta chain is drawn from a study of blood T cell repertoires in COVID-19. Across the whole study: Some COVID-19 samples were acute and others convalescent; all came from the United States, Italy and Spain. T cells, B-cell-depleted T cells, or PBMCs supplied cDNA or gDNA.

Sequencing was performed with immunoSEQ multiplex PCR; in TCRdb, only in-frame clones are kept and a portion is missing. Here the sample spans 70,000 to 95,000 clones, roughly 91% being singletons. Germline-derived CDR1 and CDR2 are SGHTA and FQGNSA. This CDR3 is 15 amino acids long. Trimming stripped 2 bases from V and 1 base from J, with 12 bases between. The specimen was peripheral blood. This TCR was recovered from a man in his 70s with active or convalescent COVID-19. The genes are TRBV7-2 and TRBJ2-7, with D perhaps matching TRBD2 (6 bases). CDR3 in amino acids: CASSLRSSESYEQYF. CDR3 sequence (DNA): TGTGCCAGCAGCTTAAGGTCTAGCGAGTCCTACGAGCAGTACTTC. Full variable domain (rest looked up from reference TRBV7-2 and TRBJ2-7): GAGVSQSPSNKVTEKGKDVELRCDPISGHTALYWYRQSLGQGLEFLIYFQGNSAPDKSGLPSDRFSAERTGGSVSTLTIQRTQQEDSAVYLCASSLRSSESYEQYFGPGTRLTVT.